This T cell receptor (beta chain) was observed in a study of OX40 agonist ivuxolimab in advanced cancers. About the full investigation: Ivuxolimab was a fully human IgG2 agonistic monoclonal antibody targeting the costimulatory receptor OX40 (CD134). The purpose of peripheral TCRbeta sequencing was to test whether ivuxolimab changed TCR sequence diversity and led to clonal T-cell expansion. Prior anti-PD-1, anti-PD-L1 or anti-CTLA-4 therapy was permitted, and checkpoint inhibitors had been received by less than 45% of dose-escalation patients. The paper reports the monotherapy dose-escalation portion (N of about 54 patients) of the phase I ivuxolimab trial. In the dose-escalation cohort, around four fifths of patients were male, and the mean age was approximately 64 years, with a range of about 23 to 85. Among the roughly 52 dose-escalation patients, around 20 had hepatocellular carcinoma, approximately 15 melanoma, 9 renal cell carcinoma and 9 head and neck cancer. Intravenous ivuxolimab was administered to patients every 2 weeks at six dose levels: 0.01, 0.1, 0.3, 1.5, 3 and 10 mg/kg. Partial responses were achieved by three dose-escalation patients, of whom one had hepatocellular carcinoma and two had cutaneous melanoma. The full study reports these points: After ivuxolimab, CD8+ T cells had more expanded clones than CD4+ T cells on average. At doses of 0.1 to 3.0 mg/kg, clonal expansion of both CD4+ and CD8+ blood T cells was observed from baseline to week 6. Which antigens the clonally expanded peripheral T cells were specific for was not determined. Partial responders in the 0.1-3.0 mg/kg groups had among the lowest normalized peripheral clonal expansion, especially among CD8+ T cells. Low levels of normalized T-cell clonal expansion were also seen in some nonresponding patients.

Trimming takes 2 bases from V and 0 bases from J, and the germline ends sit 13 bases apart. Taken from the germline V gene, the CDR1 and CDR2 loops are SGHDN and FVKESK. The CDR3 starts with the cysteine, ends with the phenylalanine, and has 16 residues. The entry retains the CDR3 DNA only, 48 bases that are in frame from base 1. Genomic DNA was extracted from sorted cells for sequencing of the TCRbeta CDR3 region. TCRbeta CDR3 regions were sequenced using the immunoSEQ Assay. Drawn from immuneACCESS, this table holds only the in-frame rearrangements with V and J called that TCRdb kept. Clones are partly lost; checked studies trace under half to an unresolved V gene and leave the rest unexplained. The sample records 90,000 to 120,000 clones, around 93% of which are singletons. About 1.2% of the sample lies in the top ten. Patients with autoimmune disease history or receiving systemic immunosuppression were excluded from the trial. In every dose cohort, peripheral blood was drawn for TCR sequencing at baseline, cycle 4 day 1, and cycle 7 day 1. The samples were drawn from a first-in-human, open-label, multicenter phase I dose-escalation trial of ivuxolimab. The trial enrolled adults with locally advanced or metastatic head and neck squamous cell, hepatocellular, melanoma or renal cell carcinoma. Before TCR sequencing, CD4+ and CD8+ T cells were separately sorted from peripheral blood.

Notes on this clone: Its antigen has not been determined. Qualities for individual bases were not recorded, and no much larger clone is one base off.

The sample was CD4+ or CD8+ T cells sorted from blood, taken in a trial of the OX40 agonist ivuxolimab. Recombination connected TRBV14 to TRBJ2-5; a tentative D match to TRBD2 spans 5 bases. The clonotype comes from an adult with an advanced solid tumor such as melanoma, head and neck, liver or kidney cancer. The DNA sequence is TGTGCCAGCAGCCAAAGAGCGGACTGGTACCAAGAGACCCAGTACTTC. The encoded protein is CASSQRADWYQETQYF.